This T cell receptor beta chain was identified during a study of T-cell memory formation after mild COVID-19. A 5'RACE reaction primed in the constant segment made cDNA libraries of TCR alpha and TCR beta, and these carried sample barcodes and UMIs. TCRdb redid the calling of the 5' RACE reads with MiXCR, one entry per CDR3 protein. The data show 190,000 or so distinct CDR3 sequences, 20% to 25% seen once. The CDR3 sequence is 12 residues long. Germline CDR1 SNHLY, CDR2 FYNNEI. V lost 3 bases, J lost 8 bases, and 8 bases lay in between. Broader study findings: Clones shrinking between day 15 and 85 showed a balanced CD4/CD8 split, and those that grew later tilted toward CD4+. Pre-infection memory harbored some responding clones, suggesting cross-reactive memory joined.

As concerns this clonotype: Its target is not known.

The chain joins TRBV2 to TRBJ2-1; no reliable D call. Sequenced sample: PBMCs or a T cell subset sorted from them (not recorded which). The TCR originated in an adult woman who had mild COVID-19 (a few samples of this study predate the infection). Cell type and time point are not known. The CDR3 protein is CASSDLVDEQFF. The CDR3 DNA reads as TGTGCCAGCAGTGACCTAGTAGATGAGCAGTTCTTC.